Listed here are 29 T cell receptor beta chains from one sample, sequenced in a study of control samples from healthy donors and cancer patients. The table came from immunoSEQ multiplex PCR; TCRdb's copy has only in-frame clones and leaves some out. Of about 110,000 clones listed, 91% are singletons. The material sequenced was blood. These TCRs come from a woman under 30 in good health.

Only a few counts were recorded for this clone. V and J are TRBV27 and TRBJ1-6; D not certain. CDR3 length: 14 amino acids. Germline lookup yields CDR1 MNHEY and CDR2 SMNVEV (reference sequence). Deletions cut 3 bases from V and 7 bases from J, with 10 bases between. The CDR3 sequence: CASSFNSQNSPLHF. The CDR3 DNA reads TGTGCCAGCAGTTTTAACAGTCAAAATTCACCCCTCCACTTT.

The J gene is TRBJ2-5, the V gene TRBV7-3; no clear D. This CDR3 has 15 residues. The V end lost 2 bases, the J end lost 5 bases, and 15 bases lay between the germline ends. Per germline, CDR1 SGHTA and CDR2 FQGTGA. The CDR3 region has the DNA TGTGCCAGCAGCTTACCCCCGTCCATTAGGGAGACCCAGTACTTC. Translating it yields CASSLPPSIRETQYF.

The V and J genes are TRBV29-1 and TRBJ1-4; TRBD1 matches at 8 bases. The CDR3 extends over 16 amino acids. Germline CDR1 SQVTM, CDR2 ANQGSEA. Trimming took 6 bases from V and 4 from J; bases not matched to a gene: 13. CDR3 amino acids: CSVAGTGGPFNEKLFF. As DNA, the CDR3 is TGCAGCGTCGCCGGGACAGGAGGCCCCTTTAATGAAAAACTGTTTTTT. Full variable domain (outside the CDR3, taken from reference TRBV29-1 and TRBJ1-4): SAVISQKPSRDICQRGTSLTIQCQVDSQVTMMFWYRQQPGQSLTLIATANQGSEATYESGFVIDKFPISRPNLTFSTLTVSNMSPEDSSIYLCSVAGTGGPFNEKLFFGSGTQLSVL.

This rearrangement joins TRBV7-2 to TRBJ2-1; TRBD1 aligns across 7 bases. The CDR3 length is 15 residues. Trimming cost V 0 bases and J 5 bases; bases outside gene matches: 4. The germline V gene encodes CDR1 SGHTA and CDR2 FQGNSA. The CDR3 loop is CASSLAPQGNNEQFF. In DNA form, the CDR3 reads TGTGCCAGCAGCTTAGCCCCACAGGGGAACAATGAGCAGTTCTTC.

The CDR3 region has the DNA TGCAGTGCTAGCGCCAAAGGTGGCTACACCTTC. Protein product: CSASAKGGYTF. The V and J genes are TRBV20-1 and TRBJ1-2; no definite D call. CDR3 length: 11 amino acids. V shed 3 bases and J shed 7 bases, with 9 bases lying between them. CDR1 is DFQATT, CDR2 SNEGSKA, per germline (reference sequence).

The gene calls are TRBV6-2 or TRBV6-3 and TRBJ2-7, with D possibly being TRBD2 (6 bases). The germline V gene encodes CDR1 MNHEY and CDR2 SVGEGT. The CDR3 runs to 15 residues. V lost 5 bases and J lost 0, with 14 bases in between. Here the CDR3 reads CASSKGDFSSYEQYF. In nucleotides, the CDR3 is TGTGCCAGCAGTAAAGGGGACTTTAGCTCCTACGAGCAGTACTTC.

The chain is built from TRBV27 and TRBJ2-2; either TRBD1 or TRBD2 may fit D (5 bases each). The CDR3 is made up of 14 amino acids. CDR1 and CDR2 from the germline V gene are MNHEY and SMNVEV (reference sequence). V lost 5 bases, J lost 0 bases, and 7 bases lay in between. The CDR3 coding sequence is TGTGCCAGCAGTCGGGGCTCGAACACCGGGGAGCTGTTTTTT. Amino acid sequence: CASSRGSNTGELFF.

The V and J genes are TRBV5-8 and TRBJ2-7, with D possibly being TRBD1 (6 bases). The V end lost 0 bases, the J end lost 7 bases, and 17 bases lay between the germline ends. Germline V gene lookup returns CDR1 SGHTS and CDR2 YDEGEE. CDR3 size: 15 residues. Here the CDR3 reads CASSLVWTAMKEQYF. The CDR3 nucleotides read TGTGCCAGCAGCTTGGTTTGGACAGCCATGAAAGAGCAGTACTTC.

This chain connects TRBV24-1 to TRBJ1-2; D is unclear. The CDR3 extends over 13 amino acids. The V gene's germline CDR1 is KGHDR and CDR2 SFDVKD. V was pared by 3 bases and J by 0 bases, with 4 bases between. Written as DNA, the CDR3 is TGTGCCACCAGTGATGAACCTAACTATGGCTACACCTTC. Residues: CATSDEPNYGYTF.

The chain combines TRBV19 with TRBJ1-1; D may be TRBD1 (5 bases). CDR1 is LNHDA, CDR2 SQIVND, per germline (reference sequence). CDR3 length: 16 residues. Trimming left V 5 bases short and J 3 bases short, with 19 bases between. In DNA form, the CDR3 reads TGTGCCAGTAGTTTCCCTGGTAAGCTGGGGGACACTGAAGCTTTCTTT. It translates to CASSFPGKLGDTEAFF.

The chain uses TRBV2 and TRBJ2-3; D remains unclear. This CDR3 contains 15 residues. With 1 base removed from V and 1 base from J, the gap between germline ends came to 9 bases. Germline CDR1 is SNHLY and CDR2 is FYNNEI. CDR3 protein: CASSEVSSGTDTQYF. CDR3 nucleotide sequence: TGTGCCAGCAGTGAAGTCTCTAGTGGCACAGATACGCAGTATTTT.

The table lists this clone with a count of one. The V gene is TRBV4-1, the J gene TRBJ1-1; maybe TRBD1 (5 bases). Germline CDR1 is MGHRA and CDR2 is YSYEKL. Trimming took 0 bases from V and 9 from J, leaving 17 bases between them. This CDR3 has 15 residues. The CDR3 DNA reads TGCGCCAGCAGCCAAGAGCGCCGGATGGAGGGGAAAGCTTTCTTT. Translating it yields CASSQERRMEGKAFF.

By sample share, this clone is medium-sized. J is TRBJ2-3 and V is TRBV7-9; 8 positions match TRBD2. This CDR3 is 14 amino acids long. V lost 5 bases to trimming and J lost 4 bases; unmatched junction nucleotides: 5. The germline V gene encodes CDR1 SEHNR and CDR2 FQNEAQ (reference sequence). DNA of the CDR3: TGTGCCAGCAGCCCGGGGGGGCAGTCAGATACGCAGTATTTT. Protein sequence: CASSPGGQSDTQYF. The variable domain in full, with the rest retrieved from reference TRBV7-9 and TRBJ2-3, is DTGVSQNPRHKITKRGQNVTFRCDPISEHNRLYWYRQTLGQGPEFLTYFQNEAQLEKSRLLSDRFSAERPKGSFSTLEIQRTEQGDSAMYLCASSPGGQSDTQYFGPGTRLTVL.

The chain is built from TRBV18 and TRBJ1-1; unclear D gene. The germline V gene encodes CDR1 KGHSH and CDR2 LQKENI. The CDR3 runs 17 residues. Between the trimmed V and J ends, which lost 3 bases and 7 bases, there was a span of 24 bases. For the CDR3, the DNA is TGTGCCAGCTCACCCTCCCTTACCTTTGGGCGCGGCGATGAAGCTTTCTTT. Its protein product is CASSPSLTFGRGDEAFF.

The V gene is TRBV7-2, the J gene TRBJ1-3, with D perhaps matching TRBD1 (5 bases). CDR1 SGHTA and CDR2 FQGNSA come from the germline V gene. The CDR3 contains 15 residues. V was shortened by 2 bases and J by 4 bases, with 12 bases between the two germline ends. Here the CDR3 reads CASSLSGTVGNTIYF. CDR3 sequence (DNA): TGTGCCAGCAGCTTATCCGGGACCGTCGGAAACACCATATATTTT.

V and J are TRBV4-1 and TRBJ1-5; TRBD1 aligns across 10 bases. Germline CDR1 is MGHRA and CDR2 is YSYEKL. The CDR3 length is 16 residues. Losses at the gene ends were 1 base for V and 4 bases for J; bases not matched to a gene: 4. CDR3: CASSQGTGGPNQPQHF. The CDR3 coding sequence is TGCGCCAGCAGCCAAGGGACAGGGGGGCCGAATCAGCCCCAGCATTTT.

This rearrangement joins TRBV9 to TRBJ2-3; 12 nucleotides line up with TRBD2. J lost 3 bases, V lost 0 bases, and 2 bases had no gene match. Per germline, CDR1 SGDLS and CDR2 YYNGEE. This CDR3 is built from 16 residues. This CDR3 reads CASSVAGLAGTDTQYF. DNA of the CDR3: TGTGCCAGCAGCGTAGCTGGACTAGCGGGGACAGATACGCAGTATTTT. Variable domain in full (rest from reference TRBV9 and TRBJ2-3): DSGVTQTPKHLITATGQRVTLRCSPRSGDLSVYWYQQSLDQGLQFLIQYYNGEERAKGNILERFSAQQFPDLHSELNLSSLELGDSALYFCASSVAGLAGTDTQYFGPGTRLTVL.

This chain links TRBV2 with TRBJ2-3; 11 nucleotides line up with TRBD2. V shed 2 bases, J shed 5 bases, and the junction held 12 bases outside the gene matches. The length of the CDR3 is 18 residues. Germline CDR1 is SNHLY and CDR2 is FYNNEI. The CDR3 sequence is CASSERGSSGRKEDTQYF. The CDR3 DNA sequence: TGTGCCAGCAGTGAAAGGGGCTCTAGCGGGAGGAAGGAAGATACGCAGTATTTT.

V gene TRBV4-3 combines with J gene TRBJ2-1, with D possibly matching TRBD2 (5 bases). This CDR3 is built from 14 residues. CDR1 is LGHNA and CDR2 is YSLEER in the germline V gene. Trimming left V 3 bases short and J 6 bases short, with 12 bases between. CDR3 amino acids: CASSHRGSSNEQFF. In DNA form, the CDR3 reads TGCGCCAGCAGCCATCGAGGGAGTAGCAATGAGCAGTTCTTC.

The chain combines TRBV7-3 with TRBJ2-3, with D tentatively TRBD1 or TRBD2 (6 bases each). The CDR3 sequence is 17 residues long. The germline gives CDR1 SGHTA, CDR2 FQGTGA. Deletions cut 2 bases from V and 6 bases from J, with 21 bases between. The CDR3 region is CASSLLGRGTAGDTQYF. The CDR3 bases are TGTGCCAGCAGCTTATTAGGCAGGGGCACCGCGGGGGATACGCAGTATTTT.

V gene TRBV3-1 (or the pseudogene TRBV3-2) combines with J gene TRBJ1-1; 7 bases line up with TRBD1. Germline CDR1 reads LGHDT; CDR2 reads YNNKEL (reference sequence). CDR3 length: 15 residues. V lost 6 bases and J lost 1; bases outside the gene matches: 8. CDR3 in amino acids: CASRQGSLTNTEAFF. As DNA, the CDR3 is TGTGCCAGCAGACAGGGGTCCCTAACGAACACTGAAGCTTTCTTT.

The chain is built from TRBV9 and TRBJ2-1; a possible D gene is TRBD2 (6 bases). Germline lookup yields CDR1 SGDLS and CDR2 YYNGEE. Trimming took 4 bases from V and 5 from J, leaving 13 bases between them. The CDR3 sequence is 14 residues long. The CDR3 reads CASSLGGNDNEQFF. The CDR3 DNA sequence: TGTGCCAGCAGCCTGGGGGGAAACGACAATGAGCAGTTCTTC.

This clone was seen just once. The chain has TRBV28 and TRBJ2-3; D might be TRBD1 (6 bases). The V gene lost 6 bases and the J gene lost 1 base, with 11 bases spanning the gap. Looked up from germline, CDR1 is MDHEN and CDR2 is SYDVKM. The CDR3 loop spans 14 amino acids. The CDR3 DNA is TGTGCCAGCAGCGTCAGGGGCGGCACAGATACGCAGTATTTT. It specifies CASSVRGGTDTQYF.

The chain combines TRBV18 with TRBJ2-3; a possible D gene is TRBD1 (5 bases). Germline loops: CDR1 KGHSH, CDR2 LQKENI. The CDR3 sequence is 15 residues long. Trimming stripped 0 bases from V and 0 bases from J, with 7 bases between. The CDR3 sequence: CASSPPGPSTDTQYF. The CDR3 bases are TGTGCCAGCTCACCACCGGGGCCGAGCACAGATACGCAGTATTTT.

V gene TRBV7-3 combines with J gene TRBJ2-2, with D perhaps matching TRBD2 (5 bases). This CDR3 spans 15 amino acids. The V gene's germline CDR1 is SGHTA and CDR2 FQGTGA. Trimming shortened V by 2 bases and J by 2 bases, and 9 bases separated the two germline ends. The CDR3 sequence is CASSLQRSNTGELFF. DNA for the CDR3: TGTGCCAGCAGCTTACAGCGGAGTAACACCGGGGAGCTGTTTTTT. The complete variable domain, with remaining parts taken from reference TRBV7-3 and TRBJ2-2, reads GAGVSQTPSNKVTEKGKYVELRCDPISGHTALYWYRQSLGQGPEFLIYFQGTGAADDSGLPNDRFFAVRPEGSVSTLKIQRTERGDSAVYLCASSLQRSNTGELFFGEGSRLTVL.

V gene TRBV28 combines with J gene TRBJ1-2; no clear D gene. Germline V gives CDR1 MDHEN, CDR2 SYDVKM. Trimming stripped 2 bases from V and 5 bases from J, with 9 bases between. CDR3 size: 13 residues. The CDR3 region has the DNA TGTGCCAGCAGTTTACGGCAGCCATATGGCTACACCTTC. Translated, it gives CASSLRQPYGYTF.

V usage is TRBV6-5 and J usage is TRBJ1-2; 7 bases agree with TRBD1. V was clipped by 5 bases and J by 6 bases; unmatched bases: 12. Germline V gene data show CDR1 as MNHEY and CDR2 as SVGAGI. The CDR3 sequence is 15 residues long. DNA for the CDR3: TGTGCCAGCAGTAACTACAGGGGAGCGGTGAATGGCTACACCTTC. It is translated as CASSNYRGAVNGYTF.

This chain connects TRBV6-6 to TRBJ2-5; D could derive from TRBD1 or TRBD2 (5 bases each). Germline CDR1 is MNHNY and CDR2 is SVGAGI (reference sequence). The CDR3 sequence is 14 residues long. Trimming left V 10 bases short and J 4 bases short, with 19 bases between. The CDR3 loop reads CATIRYPGTETQYF. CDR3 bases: TGTGCCACCATTCGGTACCCTGGGACAGAGACCCAGTACTTC.

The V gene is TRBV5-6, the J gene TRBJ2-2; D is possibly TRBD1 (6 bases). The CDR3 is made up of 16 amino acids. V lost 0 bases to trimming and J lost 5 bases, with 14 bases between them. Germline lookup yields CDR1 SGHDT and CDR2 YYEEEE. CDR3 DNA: TGTGCCAGCAGCTTGGCCGGGACAATATTAACCGGGGAGCTGTTTTTT. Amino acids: CASSLAGTILTGELFF.